This TCR beta chain was observed in a study of technical replicates of blood from several donors. CDR1 SGDLS and CDR2 YYNGEE come from the germline V gene. V dropped 3 bases and J dropped 4; count of bases not matched to a gene: 3. The CDR3 has 13 amino acids. The protocol was immunoSEQ multiplex PCR, while the TCRdb copy is restricted to in-frame clones and leaves out a portion. The table includes roughly 60,000 clones, 90% to 95% detected once. Sequencing used PBMCs. This chain uses TRBV9 with TRBJ2-5; 7 bases are shared with TRBD1. The source of this sequence is a human donor in good health. Some clones in this sample may be carry-over from other donors' samples. CDR3 DNA sequence: TGTGCCAGCAGCGCCCCAGGGGGAGAGACCCAGTACTTC. This encodes CASSAPGGETQYF.